The T cell receptor beta chain under discussion was sequenced for a study of T-cell reconstitution after alpha-beta-depleted transplantation in children. Study findings and constraints: As was reported, about two months after transplant, alpha-beta T cells came from several hundred expanded graft clones. T-cell numbers and diversity one year post-transplant derived largely from freshly generated T cells.

This clonotype was seen many times. Its antigen is still unknown. The library targeted TCRbeta and was prepared with unique molecular identifiers. Via MiXCR, TCRdb re-called the PCR reads, giving one row per CDR3 protein. The data show fewer than 450,000 distinct CDR3 sequences, 15% to 20% seen once. V lost 2 bases to trimming and J lost 4 bases; unmatched junction nucleotides: 6. This CDR3 comprises 17 residues. CDR1 is SGHRS, CDR2 YFSETQ, per germline. The source was PBMCs, mostly from graft donor cells, collected 360 days after TCRalphabeta/CD19-depleted stem cell transplant. The gene calls are TRBV5-1 and TRBJ2-2, with 12 bases identical to TRBD2. The receptor comes from a male patient between 2 and 10 years old who had a stem cell transplant for acute lymphoblastic leukemia, so the T cells may come from the graft donor. The CDR3 DNA is TGCGCCAGCAGCTTTCAGACTAGCGGGAGAGGCACCGGGGAGCTGTTTTTT. Its translation: CASSFQTSGRGTGELFF.